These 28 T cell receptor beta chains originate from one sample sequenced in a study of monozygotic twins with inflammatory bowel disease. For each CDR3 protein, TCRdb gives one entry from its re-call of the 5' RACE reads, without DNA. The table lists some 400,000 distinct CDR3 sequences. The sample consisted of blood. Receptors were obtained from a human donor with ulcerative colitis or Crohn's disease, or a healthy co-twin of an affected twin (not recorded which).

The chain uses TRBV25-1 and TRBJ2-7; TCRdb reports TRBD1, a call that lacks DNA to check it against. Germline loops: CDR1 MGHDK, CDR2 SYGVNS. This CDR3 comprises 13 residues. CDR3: CASTTGGDYEQYF.

The CDR3 region is CASSQDNAGSYNEQFF. V gene TRBV4-3 combines with J gene TRBJ2-1. CDR1 is LGHNA, CDR2 YSLEER, per germline. This CDR3 is 16 amino acids long.

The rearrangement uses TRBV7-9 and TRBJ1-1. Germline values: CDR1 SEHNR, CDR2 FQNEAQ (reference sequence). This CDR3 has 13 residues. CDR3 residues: CASSLYIGGEAFF.

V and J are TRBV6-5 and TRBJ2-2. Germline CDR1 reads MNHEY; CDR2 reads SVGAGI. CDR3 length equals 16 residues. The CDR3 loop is CASSYSTSGLTGELFF.

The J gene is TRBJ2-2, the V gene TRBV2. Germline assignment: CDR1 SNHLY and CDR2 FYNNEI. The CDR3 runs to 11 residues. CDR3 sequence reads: CASRTGGELFF.

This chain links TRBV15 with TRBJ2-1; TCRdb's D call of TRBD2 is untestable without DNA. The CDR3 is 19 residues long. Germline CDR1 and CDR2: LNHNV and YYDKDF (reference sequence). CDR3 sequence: CATSQDLLAGAYTYNEQFF.

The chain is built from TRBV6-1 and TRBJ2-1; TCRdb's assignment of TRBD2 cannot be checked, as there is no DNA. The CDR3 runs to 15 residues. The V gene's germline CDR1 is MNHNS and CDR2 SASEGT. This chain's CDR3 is CATGRAGGSLNEQFF.

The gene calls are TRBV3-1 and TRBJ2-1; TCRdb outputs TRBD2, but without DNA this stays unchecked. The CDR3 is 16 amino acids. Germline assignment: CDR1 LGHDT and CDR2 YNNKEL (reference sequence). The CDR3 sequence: CASSRLTGLADNEQFF.

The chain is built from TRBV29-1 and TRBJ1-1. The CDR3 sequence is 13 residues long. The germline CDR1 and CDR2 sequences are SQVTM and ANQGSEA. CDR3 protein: CSGRAALGTEAFF. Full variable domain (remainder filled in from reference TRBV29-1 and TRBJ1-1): SAVISQKPSRDICQRGTSLTIQCQVDSQVTMMFWYRQQPGQSLTLIATANQGSEATYESGFVIDKFPISRPNLTFSTLTVSNMSPEDSSIYLCSGRAALGTEAFFGQGTRLTVV.

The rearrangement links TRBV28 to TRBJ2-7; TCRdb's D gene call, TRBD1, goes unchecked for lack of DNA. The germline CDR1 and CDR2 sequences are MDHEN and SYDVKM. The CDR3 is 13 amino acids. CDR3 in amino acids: CASTLDTTYEQYF.

CDR3 loop: CSGSSGFEQYF. The chain uses TRBV20-1 and TRBJ2-7; as DNA is missing, the TRBD1 call by TCRdb cannot be tested. Germline V gene lookup returns CDR1 DFQATT and CDR2 SNEGSKA (reference sequence). The CDR3 is 11 residues long.

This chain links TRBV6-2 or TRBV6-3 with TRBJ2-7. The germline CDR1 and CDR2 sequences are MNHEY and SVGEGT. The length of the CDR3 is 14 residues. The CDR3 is CASSSVPDFYEQYF.

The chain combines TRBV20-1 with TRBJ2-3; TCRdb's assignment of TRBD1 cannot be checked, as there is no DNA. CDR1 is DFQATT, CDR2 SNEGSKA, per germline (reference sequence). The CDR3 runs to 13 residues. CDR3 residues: CSAHRGGTDTQYF.

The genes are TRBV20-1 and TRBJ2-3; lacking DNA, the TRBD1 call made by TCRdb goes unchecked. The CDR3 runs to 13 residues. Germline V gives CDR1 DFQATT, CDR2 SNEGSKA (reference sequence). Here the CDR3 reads CSARGQGSDTQYF.

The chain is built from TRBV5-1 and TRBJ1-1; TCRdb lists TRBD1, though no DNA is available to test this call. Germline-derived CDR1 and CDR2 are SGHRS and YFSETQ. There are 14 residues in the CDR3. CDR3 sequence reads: CASSLEDRAGEAFF.

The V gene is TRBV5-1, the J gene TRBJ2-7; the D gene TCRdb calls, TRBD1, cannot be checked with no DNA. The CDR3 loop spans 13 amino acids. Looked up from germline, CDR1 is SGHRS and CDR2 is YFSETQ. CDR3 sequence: CASSRVEAHEQYF.

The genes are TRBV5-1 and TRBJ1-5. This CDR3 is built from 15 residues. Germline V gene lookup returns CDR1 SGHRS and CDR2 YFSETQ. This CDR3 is CASSVTGNSNQPQHF.

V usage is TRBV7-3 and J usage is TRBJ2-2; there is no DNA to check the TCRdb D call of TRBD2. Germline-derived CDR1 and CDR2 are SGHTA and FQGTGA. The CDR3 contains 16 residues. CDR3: CASSSSGRAVYGELFF.

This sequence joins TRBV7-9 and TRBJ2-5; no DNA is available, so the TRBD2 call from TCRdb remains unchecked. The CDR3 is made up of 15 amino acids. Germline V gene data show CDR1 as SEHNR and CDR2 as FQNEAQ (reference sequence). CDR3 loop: CASSKGEHFQETQYF.

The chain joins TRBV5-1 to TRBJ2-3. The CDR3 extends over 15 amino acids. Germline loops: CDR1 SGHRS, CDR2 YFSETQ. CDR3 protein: CASSLVGEVTDTQYF. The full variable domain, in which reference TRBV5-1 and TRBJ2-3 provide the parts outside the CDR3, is KAGVTQTPRYLIKTRGQQVTLSCSPISGHRSVSWYQQTPGQGLQFLFEYFSETQRNKGNFPGRFSGRQFSNSRSEMNVSTLELGDSALYLCASSLVGEVTDTQYFGPGTRLTVL.

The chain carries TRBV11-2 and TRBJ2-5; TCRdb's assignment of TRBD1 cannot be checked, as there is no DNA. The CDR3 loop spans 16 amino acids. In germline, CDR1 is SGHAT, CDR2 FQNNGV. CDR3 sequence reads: CASSLFSQGASETQYF.

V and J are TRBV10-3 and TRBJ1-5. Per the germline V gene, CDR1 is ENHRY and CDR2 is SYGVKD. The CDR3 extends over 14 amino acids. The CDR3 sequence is CAISENVGSQPQHF.

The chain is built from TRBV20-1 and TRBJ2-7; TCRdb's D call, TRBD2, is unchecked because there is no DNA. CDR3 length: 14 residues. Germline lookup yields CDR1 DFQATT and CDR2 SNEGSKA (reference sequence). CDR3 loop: CSARELASSYEQYF.

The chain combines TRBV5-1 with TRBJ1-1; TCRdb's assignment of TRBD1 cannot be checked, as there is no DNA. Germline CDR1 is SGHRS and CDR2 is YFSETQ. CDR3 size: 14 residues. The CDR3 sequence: CASSLSGVFTEAFF.

This chain's CDR3 is CSVPSGQGSPDTQYF. This chain uses TRBV29-1 with TRBJ2-3; TCRdb names TRBD1, which stays unverified in the absence of DNA. Germline CDR1 is SQVTM and CDR2 is ANQGSEA. The CDR3 has 15 amino acids.

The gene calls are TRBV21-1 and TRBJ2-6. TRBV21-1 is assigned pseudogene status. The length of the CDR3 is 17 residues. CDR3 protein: CASSKAPGVSGANVLTF.

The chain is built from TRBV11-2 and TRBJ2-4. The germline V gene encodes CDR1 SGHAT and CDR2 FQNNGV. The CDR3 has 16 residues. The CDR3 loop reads CASSPILGGTKNIQYF.

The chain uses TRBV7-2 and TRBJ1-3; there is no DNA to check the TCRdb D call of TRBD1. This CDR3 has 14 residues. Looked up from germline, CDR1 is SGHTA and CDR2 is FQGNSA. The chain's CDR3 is CASSHPGQGNTIYF.